This T cell receptor (beta chain) derives from a study of T cell responses to AZD1222 COVID-19 vaccine. Profiling relied on immunoSEQ multiplex PCR, and the TCRdb table lists in-frame clones only, not all of them. Among around 84,000 clones listed, nearly 90% were seen once. The ends lost 3 bases at V and 4 bases at J; junction bases unmatched: 2. There are 14 residues in the CDR3. Germline CDR1 SGHTA, CDR2 FQGTGA. The sequences come from peripheral blood, collected on day 0 of AZD1222 vaccination. The genes are TRBV7-3 and TRBJ2-2; TRBD2 agrees at 7 bases. The sequence was collected from an adult in good health. The CDR3: CASSLGGITGELFF. As DNA, the CDR3 is TGTGCCAGCAGCTTGGGAGGGATCACCGGGGAGCTGTTTTTT.